These T cell receptor beta chains were read from a single sample in a study of tumor and adjacent non-tumor tissue in lung cancer. A single record per CDR3 protein comes from TCRdb applying MiXCR to the multiplex PCR reads. The table lists roughly 74,000 distinct CDR3 sequences, less than 85% of them singletons. The specimen sequenced was distant non-tumor lung tissue. Receptors originate from a man in his 70s with non-small cell lung cancer. Each CDR3 is given with its conserved first and last residue. A D gene is named only where the DNA matches it firmly. Rows give clone size only sometimes, using once, few, many, or a class for an expanded clone.

>TRBV5-6|-|-|TRBJ2-1
TGTGCCAGCAGCGTGATACAGCTATCCTCCTACAATGAGCAGCTCTTC
CASSVIQLSSYNEQLF
>TRBV29-1|-|TRBD2|TRBJ2-1
TGCAGCGTTGCACTAGCGGGAGGTCCCATTGAGCAGTTCTTC
CSVALAGGPIEQFF
>TRBV4-1|-|-|TRBJ1-4
TGCGCCAGCAGCCAAGGAAGCGGGTGGGGTGAAAATCTGTTTTTT
CASSQGSGWGENLFF
>TRBV6-2/TRBV6-3|-|-|TRBJ2-1
TGTGCCAGCGGCTTCGGGCAGAAGCAGTTCTTC
CASGFGQKQFF
>TRBV11-2|once|-|TRBJ2-7
TGTGCCAACAGCTCGAACAGGGTCCACGAGCAGTATTTC
CANSSNRVHEQYF
>TRBV5-1|many|-|TRBJ2-2
TGCGCCAGCAGCAAAGCACAGAACACCGGGGAGCTGTTTTTT
CASSKAQNTGELFF
>TRBV4-1|medium-sized|-|TRBJ2-5
TGCGCCAGCAGCCAAGTTCTTCAGCGCAAAGAGACCCAGTACTTC
CASSQVLQRKETQYF
>TRBV12-3/TRBV12-4|-|-|TRBJ2-5
TGTGCCAGCAGCGGGGTATCGGGAGTGGTCGAGACCCAGTACTTC
CASSGVSGVVETQYF
>TRBV20-1|-|-|TRBJ2-3
TGCAGTGCTAGAGGGGGCCCCCCCCATCAGTATTTT
CSARGGPPHQYF
>TRBV6-2/TRBV6-3|-|-|TRBJ1-1
TGTGCCAGCTCGGATAAGTTGGCTAACAATGAAGCTTTCTTT
CASSDKLANNEAFF
>TRBV6-6|many|TRBD1|TRBJ2-7
TGTGCCAGCAGAGGAGGAGGGAACAGGGGGTTAAGCGAGCAGTACTTC
CASRGGGNRGLSEQYF
>TRBV6-5|-|-|TRBJ1-2
TGTGCCAGCAGACCCGTGCAGGGCGGCTACACCTTC
CASRPVQGGYTF
>TRBV11-3|-|-|TRBJ1-1
TGTGCCAGCAGCTTCCGGGAAAGGACCCTGAAAAATGAAGCTATCTTT
CASSFRERTLKNEAIF
>TRBV6-5|many|-|TRBJ2-7
TGTGCCAGCAGCCCGGTTGGGCGGGACCATTACGAGCAGTACTTC
CASSPVGRDHYEQYF
>TRBV11-3|-|TRBD2|TRBJ2-2
TGTGCCAGTAGTAGCCGGGCGGTAGCGGGGGCCGGGGAGCTGTTTTTT
CASSSRAVAGAGELFF
>TRBV11-2|-|TRBD1|TRBJ2-2
TGTGCCAGCACCTTAGTTGGCACAGGGGTCGCCGGGGAGCTGTTTTTT
CASTLVGTGVAGELFF
>TRBV20-1|-|TRBD1|TRBJ2-3
TGCAGTACTCCCCAAACGGACAGGGGAATCTGGGGAGATACGCAGTATTTT
CSTPQTDRGIWGDTQYF
>TRBV28|many|-|TRBJ2-2
TGTGCCAGCAGTTTATCACAGGGCTGGAACACCGGGGAGCTGTTTTTT
CASSLSQGWNTGELFF
>TRBV5-4|-|-|TRBJ2-3
TGTGACAGCAGCTTGGTCGGGGGATTTACAGAAACGCAGTATTTT
CDSSLVGGFTETQYF
>TRBV12-3/TRBV12-4|-|-|TRBJ1-3
TGTGCCAGCAATCGTCCCGGGACACGGATCGGATCTGGAAACACCATATATTTT
CASNRPGTRIGSGNTIYF
>TRBV12-3/TRBV12-4|-|-|TRBJ1-6
TGTGCCAGCAGCCCCAGGGGAATGTCACCCCTCCACTTT
CASSPRGMSPLHF
>TRBV5-1|-|-|TRBJ1-1
TGCGCCAGCAGGTCGCAACCCAACAGTCCTGATGCTTTCTTT
CASRSQPNSPDAFF
>TRBV7-9|-|-|TRBJ2-3
TGTGCAAGCTCGGGGGATGCAAATACGCAGTATTTT
CASSGDANTQYF
>TRBV6-1|-|TRBD1|TRBJ2-3
TGTGCCAGCAGTGTAGTACAGGGGTCAGCAGATACGCAGTATTTT
CASSVVQGSADTQYF
>TRBV29-1|-|-|TRBJ2-3
TGTAGCTTACTCCCATATGTGACAGGGAGGGACACATATACGCAGTATTTT
CSLLPYVTGRDTYTQYF
>TRBV6-5|-|-|TRBJ1-2
TGTGCCAGCAGTCCCGTGCAGGACGGCTACACCTTC
CASSPVQDGYTF
>TRBV11-2|-|-|TRBJ2-1
TGTGCCAGCAACTTACAGGGAGTAGCCAATGAGTGGTTCTTC
CASNLQGVANEWFF
>TRBV10-2|-|-|TRBJ1-6
TGCACCAGCAGCTCACAATTGGGCGTTATTAATTCACCCCTCCACTTT
CTSSSQLGVINSPLHF
>TRBV29-1|-|-|TRBJ1-1
TGCAGCCCACAGGACAGCCTGGGGACTGAAGCTTCCTTT
CSPQDSLGTEASF
>TRBV5-5|-|-|TRBJ1-1
TGTGCCAGCAGTTTAGGGCTGTACACTGAAGCTTTCTTT
CASSLGLYTEAFF
>TRBV12-3/TRBV12-4|many|-|TRBJ2-5
TGTGCCAGCAGCCCGCTAGGGCGCGGACAAGAGACCCAGTACTTC
CASSPLGRGQETQYF
>TRBV10-3|-|TRBD1|TRBJ2-7
TGTGCCATCGGTGCGGACAGGGTTAACGAGCTGTACTTC
CAIGADRVNELYF
>TRBV29-1|-|TRBD1|TRBJ2-1
TGCAACAAAGGGACAGACTACAATGAGCAGTTTTTC
CNKGTDYNEQFF
>TRBV12-3/TRBV12-4|many|TRBD1|TRBJ2-3
TGTGCCAGCAGTTCAGGGACAGGGGCCCGCACAGATACGCAGTATTTT
CASSSGTGARTDTQYF
>TRBV4-2|-|-|TRBJ1-4
TGTGCCAGCAGCCAAGTACCCTTGGGGGAAGCTAATCAAAAACTGTTTTTT
CASSQVPLGEANQKLFF
>TRBV6-6|-|-|TRBJ2-1
TGTACCAGCAGTTACAATAGCGGAGGGCTTACCAACAATGAGCAGTTCTTC
CTSSYNSGGLTNNEQFF
>TRBV6-5|-|-|TRBJ1-3
TGTGCCAGCAGACTGGACTCTGGAAAAAACATATATTTT
CASRLDSGKNIYF
>TRBV28|-|TRBD2|TRBJ2-1
TGTGCCAGCAGTGAGCGGGAGGACCTCATATCTGAGCAGTTCTTC
CASSEREDLISEQFF
>TRBV19|-|-|TRBJ2-1
TGTGCCAGTAGTAAGGCGTCGGCGTCCAATGAGCAGATCTTC
CASSKASASNEQIF
>TRBV29-1|-|TRBD1|TRBJ2-3
TGCATCTTACTCCCATACGTGACAGGGGGGGACGCAGATACGCAGTATTTT
CILLPYVTGGDADTQYF
>TRBV4-1|-|TRBD2|TRBJ2-7
TGCGCCAGTTCCCGGTCTAGCGGGAATTACGAGCAGTACTTC
CASSRSSGNYEQYF
>TRBV29-1|once|-|TRBJ2-7
TGCAGTGCTAGGACTGGCGGGATGGTTTTTTTC
CSARTGGMVFF
>TRBV11-1|-|TRBD1|TRBJ2-7
TGTACCAGCAGCTCCTTCGGGACAGGAACCTACGAGCAGTACTTC
CTSSSFGTGTYEQYF
>TRBV28|-|-|TRBJ2-2
TGTGCTAGCAACCACTTTGCGGGAACTCGATACACCGGGGAGCTGTTTTTT
CASNHFAGTRYTGELFF
>TRBV28|-|-|TRBJ1-1
TGTGCCAGGAGCCCCAGTGAGAACACTGAAGCTTTCTTT
CARSPSENTEAFF
>TRBV4-1|-|-|TRBJ2-2
TGCGCCAGAAGCCAAGTTTCACTTTGGGCGGGATCAGTCACAGGGGAGCTGTTTTTT
CARSQVSLWAGSVTGELFF
>TRBV6-6|-|-|TRBJ1-1
TGTGTCGCAGACCTTACAGGGTGGGACACTGAAGCTTTATTT
CVADLTGWDTEALF